Sequencing of this T cell receptor beta chain was carried out in a study of T cell repertoires in cytomegalovirus infection. Study as a whole: An indication of both CMV infection and matching HLA type came from public TCR beta signatures.

Overall study findings and caveats: Summed frequency of shared TCR beta families picked out CMV carriers who also had the relevant HLA. Ex vivo responses were dominated by HLA-C-restricted CMV-specific TCR beta clonotypes.

TCRdb redid the calling of the reads with MiXCR, one entry per CDR3 protein. This sample carries approximately 700,000 distinct CDR3 sequences, 35% of them seen once, and the ten largest clones take 2.8%. Concerning this clonotype: As yet, its antigen is unknown.

The sequence derives from a human donor in good health (CMV status not recorded). Some clones in this sample may be carry-over from other donors' samples. Sequencing was performed on PBMCs.

Here the CDR3 DNA reads TGTGCCAGCAGCTTCCCAGGGGGCTCAAACATTCAGTACTTC. This translates into CASSFPGGSNIQYF. J is TRBJ2-4 and V is TRBV7-2; 8 bases agree with TRBD1. From germline, CDR1 is SGHTA and CDR2 FQGNSA. The CDR3 consists of 14 residues. The V gene end was trimmed by 3 bases and the J gene end by 6 bases; junction bases not matched to a gene: 4.